Listed here are 22 T cell receptor beta chains from one sample, sequenced in a study of T cells in Graves' hyperthyroidism and ophthalmopathy. RNA transcripts yielded amplified TCR beta CDR3 regions. First-round RT-PCR of the TCR CDR3 relied on the HTBI primer set. TCRdb called the multiplex PCR reads again in MiXCR, with one record for every CDR3 protein. Of 700,000 or so distinct CDR3 sequences listed, over 15% are singletons. Specimen: blood. The receptors were gathered from a man aged 18 to 30 with Graves' hyperthyroidism.

V usage is TRBV5-4 and J usage is TRBJ2-7, with TRBD2 matching 8 bases. The V and J ends lost 6 bases and 4 bases, in that order; junction bases with no gene match: 12. The CDR3 contains 15 residues. The germline V gene encodes CDR1 SGHNT and CDR2 YYREEE (reference sequence). DNA of the CDR3: TGTGCCAGCAACGACCGGGAGGGCCCCCGATACGAGCAGTACTTC. The encoded protein is CASNDREGPRYEQYF.

This clonotype showed up many times. V is TRBV6-1 and J is TRBJ2-2; a possible D gene is TRBD2 (5 bases). The germline CDR1 and CDR2 sequences are MNHNS and SASEGT. The V gene lost 6 bases and the J gene lost 1 base, with 9 bases spanning the gap. This CDR3 spans 14 amino acids. The CDR3 DNA sequence: TGTGCCAGCAGCCGGAGCGGGAACACCGGGGAGCTGTTTTTT. Encoded protein: CASSRSGNTGELFF.

This clonotype was detected a few times. This chain uses TRBV5-1 with TRBJ1-1; the D gene is possibly TRBD1 (5 bases). Germline values: CDR1 SGHRS, CDR2 YFSETQ. V lost 2 bases to trimming and J lost 5 bases, with 13 bases between them. This CDR3 is 14 amino acids long. The CDR3 reads CASSFQRGDTEAFF. Written as DNA, the CDR3 is TGCGCCAGCAGCTTCCAAAGAGGGGATACTGAAGCTTTCTTT.

This clonotype came up many times. The V and J genes are TRBV29-1 and TRBJ2-5; D unresolved. Germline V lookup: CDR1 SQVTM, CDR2 ANQGSEA. Deletions cut 3 bases from V and 2 bases from J, with 13 bases between. The CDR3 totals 14 residues. CDR3 coding DNA: TGCAGCGTTGACGCCCAGGCGATACAAGAGACCCAGTACTTC. Translation gives CSVDAQAIQETQYF.

A few counts support this clonotype. The gene calls are TRBV3-1 and TRBJ2-2, with a possible D match to TRBD2 (5 bases). This CDR3 has 15 amino acids. Germline values: CDR1 LGHDT, CDR2 YNNKEL (reference sequence). V shed 0 bases and J shed 4 bases, with 9 bases lying between them. CDR3 residues: CASSQDWAGTGELFF. The CDR3 DNA is TGTGCCAGCAGCCAAGACTGGGCGGGCACCGGGGAGCTGTTTTTT. Combining the CDR3 with reference TRBV3-1 and TRBJ2-2 gives the whole variable domain DTAVSQTPKYLVTQMGNDKSIKCEQNLGHDTMYWYKQDSKKFLKIMFSYNNKELIINETVPNRFSPKSPDKAHLNLHINSLELGDSAVYFCASSQDWAGTGELFFGEGSRLTVL.

This clonotype was found a few times. V and J are TRBV7-2 and TRBJ2-7; the match to TRBD1 covers 7 bases. Germline loops: CDR1 SGHTA, CDR2 FQGNSA. Germline trimming cut 2 bases from V and 0 bases from J; bases unmatched to any gene: 4. This CDR3 comprises 15 residues. This chain's CDR3 is CASSLMGQSSYEQYF. Here the CDR3 DNA reads TGTGCCAGCAGCTTAATGGGACAGAGCTCCTACGAGCAGTACTTC.

This clonotype was seen repeatedly, ten times or more. The chain carries TRBV20-1 and TRBJ2-5; 8 nucleotides line up with TRBD1. The CDR3 totals 12 residues. Trimming took 6 bases from V and 5 from J; bases not matched to a gene: 5. Germline V gene lookup returns CDR1 DFQATT and CDR2 SNEGSKA (reference sequence). The CDR3 bases are TGCAGTGCGCCACAGGGGGACGAGACCCAGTACTTC. Amino acid sequence: CSAPQGDETQYF.

V gene TRBV20-1 combines with J gene TRBJ2-1; D is unclear. The CDR3 covers 16 residues. Germline V gene lookup returns CDR1 DFQATT and CDR2 SNEGSKA (reference sequence). CDR3 sequence reads: CSGLGGLGSSYNEQFF. The CDR3 DNA reads as TGCAGCGGGCTCGGCGGCCTCGGCAGCTCCTACAATGAGCAGTTCTTC.

Written as DNA, the CDR3 is TGCAGCGTTGATCGAGGACAATTCACAGATACGCAGTATTTT. Protein product: CSVDRGQFTDTQYF. V gene TRBV29-1 combines with J gene TRBJ2-3; maybe TRBD1 (5 bases). This CDR3 has 14 amino acids. Trimming shortened V by 3 bases and J by 2 bases, and 12 bases separated the two germline ends. The germline V gene encodes CDR1 SQVTM and CDR2 ANQGSEA.

This clonotype has a count of ten or more. The chain couples TRBV7-8 to TRBJ2-1; 9 bases fit TRBD2. V lost 1 base, J lost 3 bases, and 7 bases stayed unmatched. This CDR3 is built from 17 residues. The germline V gene has CDR1 SGHVS and CDR2 FQNEAQ. The CDR3 coding sequence is TGTGCCAGCAGCTTAGGGGCTAGCGGGACCTACTACAATGAGCAGTTCTTC. It is translated as CASSLGASGTYYNEQFF.

This clonotype was recorded many times. The chain couples TRBV7-9 to TRBJ2-7, with 7 positions matching TRBD1. The CDR3 loop spans 15 amino acids. The J segment lost 5 bases and the V segment lost 1 base, leaving 8 bases of the junction unmatched. The germline V gene encodes CDR1 SEHNR and CDR2 FQNEAQ (reference sequence). For the CDR3, the DNA is TGTGCCAGCAGCTTAGAGAGGGGGCGTAGGAACGAGCAGTACTTC. Its protein product is CASSLERGRRNEQYF.

The chain carries TRBV11-3 and TRBJ2-1; 7 bases are a match to TRBD1. The CDR3 is made up of 16 amino acids. The V segment lost 5 bases and the J segment 7 bases; nucleotides outside the gene matches: 14. CDR1 and CDR2 (germline): SGHNT, YENEEA. CDR3 nucleotide sequence: TGTGCCAGCAGCCCCTTCGACAGGGTTCTTTATAATGAGCAGTTCTTC. Translated, it gives CASSPFDRVLYNEQFF. The complete variable domain, with remaining parts taken from reference TRBV11-3 and TRBJ2-1, reads EAGVVQSPRYKIIEKKQPVAFWCNPISGHNTLYWYLQNLGQGPELLIRYENEEAVDDSQLPKDRFSAERLKGVDSTLKIQPAELGDSAVYLCASSPFDRVLYNEQFFGPGTRLTVL.

CDR3 loop: CASSIIRGGYGYTF. CDR3 sequence (DNA): TGTGCCAGTAGTATAATCAGGGGGGGTTATGGCTACACCTTC. The chain is built from TRBV19 and TRBJ1-2; 7 bases are shared with TRBD1. Germline V gene lookup returns CDR1 LNHDA and CDR2 SQIVND (reference sequence). The CDR3 runs to 14 residues. J lost 5 bases, V lost 2 bases, and 5 bases had no gene match.

This clonotype came up many times. The V call is TRBV5-1, the J call TRBJ2-7, with 8 bases aligning to TRBD2. V shed 4 bases and J 5 bases; nucleotides not matched to a gene: 8. This CDR3 is built from 14 residues. Germline V lookup: CDR1 SGHRS, CDR2 YFSETQ. The CDR3 loop reads CASSPSGSSDEQYF. The CDR3 bases are TGCGCCAGCAGCCCAAGCGGGAGTTCGGACGAGCAGTACTTC.

This clonotype has at least ten counts. V usage is TRBV2 and J usage is TRBJ1-1, with D hard to call. V lost 11 bases, J lost 1 base, and 11 bases lay in between. Germline V gene sequence: CDR1 SNHLY, CDR2 FYNNEI. The CDR3 runs to 12 residues. The CDR3 DNA reads as TGTGCCTCGTGGGGTTCGAACACTGAAGCTTTCTTT. Translating it yields CASWGSNTEAFF. The variable domain in full, with the rest retrieved from reference TRBV2 and TRBJ1-1, is EPEVTQTPSHQVTQMGQEVILRCVPISNHLYFYWYRQILGQKVEFLVSFYNNEISEKSEIFDDQFSVERPDGSNFTLKIRSTKLEDSAMYFCASWGSNTEAFFGQGTRLTVV.

This clonotype was seen repeatedly, ten times or more. The genes are TRBV7-9 and TRBJ2-5; 7 nucleotides line up with TRBD1. The J segment lost 5 bases and the V segment lost 0 bases, leaving 6 bases of the junction unmatched. Germline assignment: CDR1 SEHNR and CDR2 FQNEAQ (reference sequence). This CDR3 has 15 amino acids. CDR3 sequence reads: CASSLAGQPGETQYF. Written as DNA, the CDR3 is TGTGCCAGCAGCTTAGCGGGACAGCCAGGGGAGACCCAGTACTTC.

A few counts support this clonotype. CDR3 in amino acids: CAWSETGDGYTF. CDR3 in DNA: TGTGCCTGGAGTGAGACAGGGGATGGCTACACCTTC. V is TRBV30 and J is TRBJ1-2, with 8 bases fitting TRBD1. From germline, CDR1 is GTSNPN and CDR2 SVGIG (reference sequence). J lost 6 bases, V lost 1 base, and 1 base had no gene match. The CDR3 is 12 residues long. Full variable domain (rest looked up from reference TRBV30 and TRBJ1-2): SQTIHQWPATLVQPVGSPLSLECTVEGTSNPNLYWYRQAAGRGLQLLFYSVGIGQISSEVPQNLSASRPQDRQFILSSKKLLLSDSGFYLCAWSETGDGYTFGSGTRLTVV.

This clonotype was counted a few times. The chain recombines TRBV7-9 with TRBJ1-1, with 7 bases identical to TRBD1. CDR3 length equals 15 residues. Unmatched junction bases numbered 10, after V lost 4 bases and J lost 5 bases. Germline V gene sequence: CDR1 SEHNR, CDR2 FQNEAQ (reference sequence). CDR3: CASSSVQGYGTEAFF. DNA for the CDR3: TGTGCCAGCAGCTCTGTACAGGGGTATGGGACTGAAGCTTTCTTT.

This clonotype has a count of ten or more. V and J are TRBV7-2 and TRBJ2-3, with D perhaps assigned TRBD1 or TRBD2 (5 bases each). Trimming removed 3 bases at V and 2 bases at J, with 9 bases between. Germline assignment: CDR1 SGHTA and CDR2 FQGNSA. The CDR3 spans 14 residues. The CDR3 sequence: CASSFLGDTDTQYF. CDR3 in DNA: TGTGCCAGCAGCTTCCTGGGGGACACAGATACGCAGTATTTT.

This clonotype was recorded only once. The CDR3 bases are TGTGCCAGCAGCTGGAAACCGGGACTAGCGGGAGGAGGGGTCTACAATGAGCAGTTCTTC. The encoded protein is CASSWKPGLAGGGVYNEQFF. This chain uses TRBV7-2 with TRBJ2-1, with 15 positions matching TRBD2. Germline lookup yields CDR1 SGHTA and CDR2 FQGNSA. J lost 3 bases, V lost 4 bases, and 13 bases had no gene match. This CDR3 is built from 20 residues.

This clonotype was picked up many times. The chain has TRBV24-1 and TRBJ1-5; 11 bases are shared with TRBD1. Germline CDR1 reads KGHDR; CDR2 reads SFDVKD. With 10 bases clipped from V and 4 bases from J, the junction kept 5 bases outside the gene matches. The CDR3 is made up of 14 amino acids. CDR3 DNA sequence: TGTGCCACGGGAGGGACAGGGGGTAATCAGCCCCAGCATTTT. This sequence encodes CATGGTGGNQPQHF.

V is TRBV6-1 and J is TRBJ2-7; 10 bases match TRBD2. This CDR3 region has 13 residues. CDR1 MNHNS and CDR2 SASEGT come from the germline V gene. V was pared by 6 bases and J by 3 bases, with 2 bases of the junction left unmatched. This CDR3 reads CASRGTSDYEQYF. For the CDR3, the DNA is TGTGCCAGCAGGGGGACTAGCGACTACGAGCAGTACTTC.